Below are 23 T cell receptor beta chains sequenced from a single sample in a study of memory CD8 T cells in hepatitis C reinfection. Time point denoted: peak reinfection, 3 to 8 weeks after reinfection detection. TCR sequencing was done directly ex vivo on sorted cells, without expansion in vitro. Assay: immunoSEQ multiplex PCR; the TCRdb copy retains only in-frame clones and omits some. The table has around 47,000 clones, roughly 88% seen once. Sequenced sample: naive CD8+ T cells sorted from blood. All receptors derive from a man aged 18-30 years with hepatitis C virus infection.

V and J are TRBV10-2 and TRBJ2-3; TRBD2 might be the D (6 bases). This CDR3 comprises 14 residues. V shed 6 bases and J shed 1 base, with 11 bases lying between them. Per germline, CDR1 WSHSY and CDR2 SAAADI. This CDR3 is CASSREVRTDTQYF. CDR3 bases: TGCGCCAGCAGCAGGGAGGTCCGCACAGATACGCAGTATTTT.

The J gene is TRBJ2-7, the V gene TRBV5-5, with no clear D. The germline V gene has CDR1 SGHKS and CDR2 YYEKEE (reference sequence). This CDR3 has 14 amino acids. Trimming took 0 bases from V and 2 from J, leaving 9 bases between them. The CDR3 region is CASSLVAGPYEQYV. DNA of the CDR3: TGTGCCAGCAGCTTGGTGGCAGGTCCCTACGAGCAGTACGTC.

V gene TRBV4-3 combines with J gene TRBJ1-1, with TRBD1 matching 10 bases. The CDR3 runs to 17 residues. J lost 0 bases, V lost 4 bases, and 8 bases had no gene match. Germline V gives CDR1 LGHNA, CDR2 YSLEER. CDR3 sequence (DNA): TGCGCCAGCAGCCCAGCCGGGACAGGGGTTTTGAACACTGAAGCTTTCTTT. Its translation is CASSPAGTGVLNTEAFF.

The J gene is TRBJ2-6, the V gene TRBV5-4; D possibly corresponds to TRBD1 (5 bases). This CDR3 has 17 residues. Trimming removed 3 bases from V and 2 bases from J, with 15 bases in between. Germline CDR1 and CDR2: SGHNT and YYREEE (reference sequence). The CDR3 protein is CASSSPVDRAGANVLTF. The CDR3 coding sequence is TGTGCCAGCAGCTCCCCGGTAGACAGAGCTGGGGCCAACGTCCTGACTTTC.

The gene calls are TRBV18 and TRBJ1-1; 7 bases agree with TRBD1. V was pared by 0 bases and J by 2 bases, with 6 bases of the junction left unmatched. Germline CDR1 reads KGHSH; CDR2 reads LQKENI. CDR3 length equals 16 residues. The CDR3 bases are TGTGCCAGCTCACCACCCCCGGGACAGAGAAACACTGAAGCTTTCTTT. Encoded protein: CASSPPPGQRNTEAFF.

This sequence joins TRBV6-6 and TRBJ1-3, with a possible D match to TRBD1 (6 bases). Germline assignment: CDR1 MNHNY and CDR2 SVGAGI (reference sequence). This CDR3 is 16 amino acids long. The germline V and J ends were trimmed by 6 bases and 2 bases, with 17 bases remaining between them. The CDR3 loop is CASREQITGTGNTIYF. The CDR3, as DNA: TGTGCCAGCAGGGAACAGATAACAGGGACTGGAAACACCATATATTTT.

The CDR3 region has the DNA TGTGCCAGTAGTATCGATGACGGGTACAATGAGCAGTTCTTC. Residues: CASSIDDGYNEQFF. The rearrangement links TRBV19 to TRBJ2-1; D uncertain. Trimming pared 3 bases from V and 4 bases from J, leaving 10 bases between. This CDR3 spans 14 amino acids. Germline V gene data show CDR1 as LNHDA and CDR2 as SQIVND (reference sequence).

V is TRBV19 and J is TRBJ2-1; 10 bases match TRBD2. CDR1 and CDR2 (germline): LNHDA, SQIVND (reference sequence). After removal of 3 bases from V and 7 bases from J, the junction contained 6 bases not matched to a gene. The CDR3 has 15 residues. This CDR3 reads CASSIGTSVSNEQFF. DNA for the CDR3: TGTGCCAGTAGTATTGGGACTAGCGTCTCAAATGAGCAGTTCTTC.

The CDR3 region is CAWSSWAYGNTIYF. CDR3 DNA sequence: TGTGCCTGGAGTTCCTGGGCATATGGAAACACCATATATTTT. This chain uses TRBV30 with TRBJ1-3; no definite D call. The CDR3 is made up of 14 amino acids. Trimming cost V 2 bases and J 3 bases, with 11 bases left between them. Germline CDR1 reads GTSNPN; CDR2 reads SVGIG (reference sequence).

This clone was seen more than once but under ten times. J is TRBJ2-7 and V is TRBV6-6, with 12 positions matching TRBD1. Trimming at V came to 10 bases and at J to 5 bases, leaving 15 bases not matched to a gene. The germline V gene has CDR1 MNHNY and CDR2 SVGAGI (reference sequence). There are 16 residues in the CDR3. CDR3 sequence reads: CANSYKGGTGGNEQYF. CDR3 in DNA: TGTGCCAATTCTTATAAGGGGGGGACAGGGGGCAACGAGCAGTACTTC.

The rearrangement uses TRBV19 and TRBJ2-1, with unresolved D. Trimming pared 3 bases from V and 0 bases from J, leaving 6 bases between. Per germline, CDR1 LNHDA and CDR2 SQIVND (reference sequence). The CDR3 spans 14 residues. This CDR3 reads CASSIPFSYNEQFF. CDR3 nucleotides: TGTGCCAGTAGTATTCCCTTCTCCTACAATGAGCAGTTCTTC.

This chain connects TRBV6-1 to TRBJ2-7; 14 bases fit TRBD2. The germline gives CDR1 MNHNS, CDR2 SASEGT. The CDR3 spans 15 residues. Trimming at V came to 4 bases and at J to 3 bases, leaving 2 bases not matched to a gene. The CDR3 DNA follows: TGTGCCAGCAGTGCCGGACTAGCGGGGGGCTACGAGCAGTACGTC. Translated: CASSAGLAGGYEQYV.

This chain joins TRBV6-5 and TRBJ2-1; 8 nucleotides align to TRBD2. Germline loops: CDR1 MNHEY, CDR2 SVGAGI. The CDR3 loop spans 15 amino acids. J lost 9 bases, V lost 0 bases, and 7 bases had no gene match. The CDR3 DNA reads TGTGCCAGCAGTTACTCCAGCGGGAGTGAGGGTGAGCAGTTCTTC. Translating it yields CASSYSSGSEGEQFF.

The chain joins TRBV7-9 to TRBJ2-5, with D possibly TRBD2 on 5 matching bases. Between the trimmed V and J ends, which lost 0 bases and 0 bases, there was a span of 11 bases. CDR1 SEHNR and CDR2 FQNEAQ come from the germline V gene (reference sequence). The CDR3 totals 16 residues. CDR3 region: CASSLAGEADQETQYF. CDR3 DNA sequence: TGTGCCAGCAGCTTAGCGGGAGAAGCGGACCAAGAGACCCAGTACTTC. The full variable domain, rest sourced from reference TRBV7-9 and TRBJ2-5, is DTGVSQNPRHKITKRGQNVTFRCDPISEHNRLYWYRQTLGQGPEFLTYFQNEAQLEKSRLLSDRFSAERPKGSFSTLEIQRTEQGDSAMYLCASSLAGEADQETQYFGPGTRLLVL.

The chain employs TRBV15 and TRBJ2-7, with 7 positions matching TRBD2. After removal of 0 bases from V and 6 bases from J, the junction contained 8 bases not matched to a gene. Germline CDR1 LNHNV, CDR2 YYDKDF (reference sequence). The CDR3 loop spans 15 amino acids. The CDR3 reads CATSRDGRETGEQYF. The CDR3 nucleotides read TGTGCCACCAGCAGAGATGGGCGGGAGACCGGCGAGCAGTACTTC.

The rearrangement joins TRBV27 to TRBJ1-2, with TRBD1 matching 7 bases. This CDR3 region has 13 residues. Trimming cost V 3 bases and J 7 bases; bases outside gene matches: 5. Germline V lookup: CDR1 MNHEY, CDR2 SMNVEV (reference sequence). The CDR3 loop is CASSLPGGVGYTF. CDR3 coding DNA: TGTGCCAGCAGTTTGCCAGGGGGAGTTGGCTACACCTTC.

In nucleotides, the CDR3 is TGTGCCAGCAGCTTGGTGACAGAGACAGATACGCAGTATTTT. This encodes CASSLVTETDTQYF. V gene TRBV5-5 combines with J gene TRBJ2-3, with D maybe TRBD1 (5 bases). Germline V gene lookup returns CDR1 SGHKS and CDR2 YYEKEE (reference sequence). There are 14 residues in the CDR3. Trimming shortened V by 0 bases and J by 3 bases, and 8 bases separated the two germline ends.

The genes are TRBV9 and TRBJ2-3; 10 bases align to TRBD1. The CDR3 covers 15 residues. V shed 4 bases, J shed 4 bases, and the junction held 6 bases outside the gene matches. The germline CDR1 and CDR2 sequences are SGDLS and YYNGEE. The CDR3 nucleotides read TGTGCCAGCAGCCCCCGGGACAGGGGCGCAGATACGCAGTATTTT. As protein: CASSPRDRGADTQYF.

The rearrangement uses TRBV19 and TRBJ2-1, with TRBD2 matching 10 bases. The CDR3 runs 15 residues. Germline values: CDR1 LNHDA, CDR2 SQIVND (reference sequence). With 1 base clipped from V and 9 bases from J, the junction kept 6 bases outside the gene matches. Here the CDR3 DNA reads TGTGCCAGTAGTATAGGGCTAGCGGGAGCTAGTGAGCAGTTCTTC. Protein sequence: CASSIGLAGASEQFF.

This chain links TRBV14 with TRBJ2-3; D unclear. The V and J ends lost 4 bases and 0 bases respectively, with 2 bases between them. From germline, CDR1 is SGHDN and CDR2 FVKESK. The CDR3 is 12 residues long. CDR3 bases: TGTGCCAGCAGCCTAAGCACAGATACGCAGTATTTT. Its protein product is CASSLSTDTQYF. Combining the CDR3 with reference TRBV14 and TRBJ2-3 gives the whole variable domain EAGVTQFPSHSVIEKGQTVTLRCDPISGHDNLYWYRRVMGKEIKFLLHFVKESKQDESGMPNNRFLAERTGGTYSTLKVQPAELEDSGVYFCASSLSTDTQYFGPGTRLTVL.

This chain links TRBV30 with TRBJ2-3; 7 nucleotides match TRBD1. V lost 5 bases and J lost 1; bases outside the gene matches: 6. CDR1 and CDR2 from the germline V gene are GTSNPN and SVGIG (reference sequence). The CDR3 loop spans 14 amino acids. The CDR3 sequence is CAWPGTACTDTQYF. The CDR3 nucleotides read TGTGCCTGGCCGGGGACAGCTTGCACAGATACGCAGTATTTT.

The chain links TRBV2 to TRBJ2-3, with 7 bases lining up with TRBD2. The CDR3 has 14 amino acids. Germline loops: CDR1 SNHLY, CDR2 FYNNEI. Unmatched junction bases numbered 7, after V lost 6 bases and J lost 4 bases. The CDR3 bases are TGTGCCAGCAGAACGGGACTAAACGCAGATACGCAGTATTTT. As protein: CASRTGLNADTQYF.

The genes are TRBV13 and TRBJ2-1; 11 nucleotides match TRBD2. The CDR3 runs 14 residues. Germline CDR1 and CDR2: PRHDT and FYEKMQ (reference sequence). CDR3 region: CATSGGLSYNEQFF. DNA for the CDR3: TGTGCTACTAGCGGGGGCCTTTCCTACAATGAGCAGTTCTTC.